The 7 T cell receptor beta chains below come from one sample, sequenced in a study of blood T cell repertoires in COVID-19. Clones were read by immunoSEQ multiplex PCR, and TCRdb kept only the in-frame ones, dropping some. Here the sample spans 140,000 or so clones, about 89% being singletons. Sequences were obtained from peripheral blood. Every receptor here comes from a man in his fifties or sixties who had recovered from COVID-19.

CDR3 bases: TGTGCCAGCAGCGGGACAGGAGATCAGCCCCAGCATTTT. This translates into CASSGTGDQPQHF. This sequence joins TRBV5-5 and TRBJ1-5; TRBD1 matches 8 bases. This CDR3 is built from 13 residues. The ends lost 4 bases at V and 5 bases at J; junction bases unmatched: 2. Germline V gene sequence: CDR1 SGHKS, CDR2 YYEKEE (reference sequence).

V and J are TRBV6-6 and TRBJ1-5; TRBD1 matches at 9 bases. This CDR3 comprises 15 residues. Germline V gives CDR1 MNHNY, CDR2 SVGAGI (reference sequence). V dropped 5 bases and J dropped 1; count of bases not matched to a gene: 3. CDR3 nucleotide sequence: TGTGCCAGCAGTGCACAGGGGGCCAGCAATCAGCCCCAGCATTTT. As protein: CASSAQGASNQPQHF.

This chain uses TRBV5-1 with TRBJ2-7, with TRBD1 identical over 7 bases. CDR1 is SGHRS, CDR2 YFSETQ, per germline. This CDR3 comprises 16 residues. The V gene end was trimmed by 0 bases and the J gene end by 3 bases; junction bases not matched to a gene: 9. The CDR3 region has the DNA TGCGCCAGCAGCTTGGGATTGGGGACAGATTTCTACGAGCAGTACTTC. Translating it yields CASSLGLGTDFYEQYF.

In this sample, this clone turned up many times. The chain couples TRBV11-2 to TRBJ2-7, with D tentatively TRBD2 (6 bases). The CDR3 extends over 14 amino acids. Germline assignment: CDR1 SGHAT and CDR2 FQNNGV. V lost 8 bases and J 0 bases, leaving 14 bases between the germline ends. The CDR3 nucleotides are TGTGCCAGCGCTTGGGGGGACTTCTCCTACGAGCAGTACTTC. Protein sequence: CASAWGDFSYEQYF.

This clone was seen more than once but under ten times. The chain links TRBV4-2 to TRBJ1-1, with 8 bases identical to TRBD1. The CDR3 loop spans 16 amino acids. Germline lookup yields CDR1 LGHNA and CDR2 YNFKEQ. J gave up 3 bases and V 2 bases, and 8 bases lay outside the gene matches. The CDR3 here is CASSQLSAGGYTEAFF. Written as DNA, the CDR3 is TGTGCCAGCAGCCAATTATCTGCAGGGGGCTACACTGAAGCTTTCTTT.

The CDR3 DNA sequence: TGTGCCATCAGTGAGTCGATGGCGGGCGATGGCTACACCTTC. It translates to CAISESMAGDGYTF. J is TRBJ1-2 and V is TRBV10-3, with D unclear. CDR3 length: 14 amino acids. Trimming pared 0 bases from V and 6 bases from J, leaving 11 bases between. The germline V gene has CDR1 ENHRY and CDR2 SYGVKD.

V usage is TRBV7-9 and J usage is TRBJ2-7, with D perhaps TRBD1 (5 bases). The CDR3 is made up of 15 amino acids. V was clipped by 1 base and J by 1 base, with 11 bases between them. Germline CDR1 and CDR2: SEHNR and FQNEAQ (reference sequence). The CDR3 nucleotides are TGTGCCAGCAGCTTAGGGGGCAACCCATCCTACGAGCAGTACTTC. Encoded protein: CASSLGGNPSYEQYF.